These 24 T cell receptor beta chains came from one sample sequenced in a study of control samples from healthy donors and cancer patients. Clones were read by immunoSEQ multiplex PCR, and TCRdb kept only the in-frame ones, dropping some. The data show 150,000 to 200,000 clones, about 90% seen once. Material: blood. Receptor source: a man aged 18 to 30 in good health.

The sample holds one count of this clone. V and J are TRBV7-8 and TRBJ2-7; 7 positions match TRBD1. The germline CDR1 and CDR2 sequences are SGHVS and FQNEAQ. The CDR3 loop spans 16 amino acids. V gave up 2 bases and J gave up 1 base; unmatched junction bases: 8. This CDR3 reads CASSLQKGAESYEQYF. DNA of the CDR3: TGTGCCAGCAGCTTACAAAAGGGGGCGGAATCCTACGAGCAGTACTTC.

The chain carries TRBV12-3 or TRBV12-4 and TRBJ2-7, with unresolved D. V was shortened by 8 bases and J by 0 bases, with 8 bases between the two germline ends. This CDR3 is 12 amino acids long. The CDR3 bases are TGTGCCAGCCGGGCTGGCTCCTACGAGCAGTACTTC. Amino acid sequence: CASRAGSYEQYF.

This chain connects TRBV6-2 or TRBV6-3 to TRBJ2-3; D remains unclear. Per germline, CDR1 MNHEY and CDR2 SVGEGT. V was clipped by 2 bases and J by 0 bases, with 9 bases between them. The CDR3 runs 15 residues. CDR3: CASSYPLSSTDTQYF. The DNA of the CDR3 is TGTGCCAGCAGTTACCCGTTGTCTAGCACAGATACGCAGTATTTT.

This chain links TRBV6-4 with TRBJ1-2; weak D call: TRBD1 (5 bases). The CDR3 spans 12 residues. Per germline, CDR1 MRHNA and CDR2 SNTAGT. The V gene lost 2 bases and the J gene lost 8 bases, with 9 bases spanning the gap. Here the CDR3 DNA reads TGTGCCAGCAGTGACGGGGGAAGAGGCTACACCTTC. Its protein product is CASSDGGRGYTF.

The CDR3 sequence is CASSYFPEPGQTSYEQYF. As DNA, the CDR3 is TGTGCCAGCAGCTACTTTCCCGAGCCGGGACAGACCTCCTACGAGCAGTACTTC. The chain joins TRBV7-8 to TRBJ2-7; TRBD1 matches 7 bases. Germline values: CDR1 SGHVS, CDR2 FQNEAQ. Trimming at V came to 4 bases and at J to 0 bases, leaving 15 bases not matched to a gene. This CDR3 has 18 amino acids.

This clone has more than one count but fewer than ten. The chain carries TRBV6-2 or TRBV6-3 and TRBJ2-2; D perhaps matches TRBD1 (5 bases). Germline V CDR1 and CDR2: MNHEY, SVGEGT. This CDR3 spans 16 amino acids. Trimming left V 4 bases short and J 3 bases short, with 15 bases between. The DNA for the CDR3 is TGTGCCAGCAGTTTACTTGGGGCGGCGGACACCGGGGAGCTGTTTTTT. Translation gives CASSLLGAADTGELFF.

The chain links TRBV20-1 to TRBJ1-2; D not resolved. V was cut by 5 bases and J by 4 bases, with 5 bases left in between. Germline CDR1 reads DFQATT; CDR2 reads SNEGSKA (reference sequence). The CDR3 covers 10 residues. DNA of the CDR3: TGCAGTGCTGGAAGCTATGGCTACACCTTC. Protein: CSAGSYGYTF.

The chain employs TRBV7-9 and TRBJ2-1; 12 bases are shared with TRBD2. J gave up 2 bases and V 5 bases, and 13 bases lay outside the gene matches. Per germline, CDR1 SEHNR and CDR2 FQNEAQ (reference sequence). This CDR3 has 19 amino acids. DNA of the CDR3: TGTGCCAGCAGCCCGCGGACTAGCGGGGATCTGGGGCCCTACAATGAGCAGTTCTTC. Its protein product is CASSPRTSGDLGPYNEQFF.

CDR3 nucleotide sequence: TGCGCCAGCAGCCAAGGACTAGCCCAGGACACCGGGGAGCTGTTTTTT. Protein product: CASSQGLAQDTGELFF. This chain links TRBV4-3 with TRBJ2-2; 7 bases fit TRBD2. Germline CDR1 and CDR2: LGHNA and YSLEER. V shed 1 base and J 3 bases; nucleotides not matched to a gene: 5. This CDR3 has 16 residues.

The table lists this clone with a count of one. The chain is built from TRBV2 and TRBJ2-3, with D hard to call. Germline V gene data show CDR1 as SNHLY and CDR2 as FYNNEI. V lost 0 bases and J 4 bases, leaving 5 bases between the germline ends. The CDR3 has 13 residues. The CDR3 is CASSEAPADTQYF. CDR3 DNA sequence: TGTGCCAGCAGTGAAGCGCCGGCAGATACGCAGTATTTT.

The chain employs TRBV28 and TRBJ1-1; D is unresolved. V shed 2 bases and J shed 1 base, with 5 bases lying between them. The CDR3 length is 13 residues. Per germline, CDR1 MDHEN and CDR2 SYDVKM. The CDR3 DNA reads as TGTGCCAGCAGTTTAAATGGGAACACTGAAGCTTTCTTT. Protein product: CASSLNGNTEAFF. Full variable domain (outside the CDR3, taken from reference TRBV28 and TRBJ1-1): DVKVTQSSRYLVKRTGEKVFLECVQDMDHENMFWYRQDPGLGLRLIYFSYDVKMKEKGDIPEGYSVSREKKERFSLILESASTNQTSMYLCASSLNGNTEAFFGQGTRLTVV.

This sequence joins TRBV28 and TRBJ2-7, with 8 nucleotides matching TRBD1. J was trimmed by 1 base and V by 4 bases; bases with no gene match: 6. The CDR3 runs to 15 residues. CDR1 MDHEN and CDR2 SYDVKM come from the germline V gene. CDR3: CASSYRGVRSYEQYF. The CDR3 bases are TGTGCCAGCAGTTACAGGGGGGTTAGGTCCTACGAGCAGTACTTC.

This clone was seen only a few times. The chain links TRBV5-1 to TRBJ2-7, with TRBD1 as a possible D gene (6 bases). Trimming stripped 3 bases from V and 7 bases from J, with 11 bases between. The CDR3 sequence is 12 residues long. The V gene's germline CDR1 is SGHRS and CDR2 YFSETQ. The CDR3 spells CASSWRGGEQYF. The CDR3 DNA follows: TGCGCCAGCAGCTGGAGAGGGGGAGAGCAGTACTTC.

This chain uses TRBV23-1 with TRBJ1-5; a possible D gene is TRBD1 (5 bases). TRBV23-1 is annotated as an ORF whose role is uncertain. V was pared by 5 bases and J by 3 bases, with 23 bases between. The CDR3 loop spans 18 amino acids. CDR3 sequence: CASSESPGLQRHNQPQHF. In DNA, the CDR3 is TGCGCCAGCAGTGAAAGCCCGGGGCTACAGAGACACAATCAGCCCCAGCATTTT.

This chain joins TRBV21-1 and TRBJ2-7; TRBD1 was called by the table and not checked on the DNA. TRBV21-1 has pseudogene status. This CDR3 contains 15 residues. CDR3 nucleotide sequence: TGTGCCAGCAGTCAAGCGGGACAGGCCTCTAGCGAGCAGTACTTC. Protein sequence: CASSQAGQASSEQYF.

The J gene is TRBJ1-3, the V gene TRBV11-2; a weak D match, TRBD1 (6 bases). The germline V gene has CDR1 SGHAT and CDR2 FQNNGV. This CDR3 contains 16 residues. V was cut by 5 bases and J by 3 bases, with 17 bases left in between. CDR3 protein: CASSPIRGAGGNTIYF. The CDR3 region has the DNA TGTGCCAGCAGCCCAATTCGGGGGGCAGGTGGAAACACCATATATTTT.

This CDR3 reads CASTHRGAGNEQFF. The DNA for the CDR3 is TGTGCCAGCACCCACAGGGGGGCAGGAAATGAGCAGTTCTTC. The chain employs TRBV27 and TRBJ2-1, with TRBD1 identical over 8 bases. The length of the CDR3 is 14 residues. V was clipped by 7 bases and J by 7 bases; unmatched bases: 9. The V gene's germline CDR1 is MNHEY and CDR2 SMNVEV (reference sequence).

The rearrangement uses TRBV6-1 and TRBJ2-5; D ambiguous. Trimming cost V 2 bases and J 2 bases, with 6 bases left between them. The germline gives CDR1 MNHNS, CDR2 SASEGT. CDR3 size: 13 residues. The CDR3 protein is CASSEFGQETQYF. DNA for the CDR3: TGTGCCAGCAGTGAATTTGGACAAGAGACCCAGTACTTC.

The rearrangement uses TRBV27 and TRBJ1-6; D is undetermined. Germline V lookup: CDR1 MNHEY, CDR2 SMNVEV (reference sequence). Trimming left V 3 bases short and J 10 bases short, with 7 bases between. The CDR3 runs 12 residues. The CDR3, as DNA: TGTGCCAGCAGTTTGATCGGATCACCCCTCCACTTT. Translation: CASSLIGSPLHF.

DNA for the CDR3: TGTGCCAGCAGTTTACAGGGGGGGCATCAGCCCCAGCATTTT. Translation: CASSLQGGHQPQHF. J is TRBJ1-5 and V is TRBV6-5; the match to TRBD1 covers 8 bases. V dropped 4 bases and J dropped 5; count of bases not matched to a gene: 4. The length of the CDR3 is 14 residues. From germline, CDR1 is MNHEY and CDR2 SVGAGI.

The DNA for the CDR3 is TGTGCCAGCAGCTTGCCACAGGGTAGAGATGAAAAACTGTTTTTT. This translates into CASSLPQGRDEKLFF. The chain carries TRBV5-8 and TRBJ1-4; a possible D gene is TRBD1 (6 bases). This CDR3 region has 15 residues. Germline V lookup: CDR1 SGHTS, CDR2 YDEGEE. The V gene lost 1 base and the J gene lost 6 bases, with 13 bases spanning the gap. Together with reference TRBV5-8 and TRBJ1-4, the CDR3 gives the full variable domain: EAGVTQSPTHLIKTRGQQATLRCSPISGHTSVYWYQQALGLGLQFLLWYDEGEERNRGNFPPRFSGRQFPNYSSELNVNALELEDSALYLCASSLPQGRDEKLFFGSGTQLSVL.

About this clone itself: A junction boundary mismatches the germline segment, possibly from a read error. This chain links TRBV20-1 with TRBJ1-4, with 7 bases fitting TRBD1. Germline V gives CDR1 DFQATT, CDR2 SNEGSKA (reference sequence). The CDR3 runs to 9 residues. The chain's CDR3 is CSAREGTAF. In DNA, the CDR3 is TGCAGTGCTAGAGAAGGGACAGCTTTT.

The CDR3 spells CASSLEGGTQYF. The CDR3 region has the DNA TGCGCCAGCAGCTTGGAGGGGGGGACCCAGTACTTC. This chain connects TRBV5-1 to TRBJ2-5; tentatively, D is TRBD1 or TRBD2 (6 bases each). Trimming stripped 0 bases from V and 7 bases from J, with 7 bases between. The germline gives CDR1 SGHRS, CDR2 YFSETQ. The CDR3 contains 12 residues.

This chain uses TRBV5-4 with TRBJ2-5, with D possibly being TRBD1 (5 bases). This CDR3 is built from 15 residues. Germline V gene lookup returns CDR1 SGHNT and CDR2 YYREEE (reference sequence). Trimming shortened V by 4 bases and J by 1 base, and 14 bases separated the two germline ends. The CDR3 region has the DNA TGTGCCAGCAGCCCGGAGACAGTGGGCCAAGAGACCCAGTACTTC. It codes for CASSPETVGQETQYF.